Below are 5 T cell receptor beta chains sequenced from a single sample in a study of T-cell reconstitution after alpha-beta-depleted transplantation in children. Researchers prepared the TCRbeta library using unique molecular identifiers, the study reports. TCRdb ran MiXCR on the PCR reads and lists one entry per CDR3 protein. The data contain 530,000 or so distinct CDR3 sequences, 27% of them seen just once; the ten biggest clones take up 30% to 45%. Sequences were derived from PBMCs, sampled before TCRalphabeta/CD19-depleted stem cell transplant. These receptors were obtained from a boy under two years old with Wiskott-Aldrich syndrome, due to receive a stem cell transplant.

The chain combines TRBV27 with TRBJ2-1, with D perhaps TRBD1 or TRBD2 (7 bases each). Germline CDR1 MNHEY, CDR2 SMNVEV (reference sequence). V was clipped by 5 bases and J by 10 bases, with 21 bases between them. The CDR3 length is 15 residues. The CDR3 reads CASSARFSGTVEQFF. The CDR3 region has the DNA TGTGCCAGCAGTGCCCGCTTCAGCGGGACAGTAGAGCAGTTCTTC.

The chain couples TRBV2 to TRBJ1-6; 9 nucleotides agree with TRBD1. With 8 bases clipped from V and 10 bases from J, the junction kept 12 bases outside the gene matches. This CDR3 comprises 15 residues. The germline CDR1 and CDR2 sequences are SNHLY and FYNNEI. The CDR3 DNA is TGTGCCAGCGGCCTTCTCGGGACAGGGATCTCACCCCTCCACTTT. Its translation is CASGLLGTGISPLHF.

The rearrangement links TRBV7-2 to TRBJ2-7; the match to TRBD2 covers 9 bases. CDR3 size: 17 residues. The germline V gene encodes CDR1 SGHTA and CDR2 FQGNSA. V was clipped by 0 bases and J by 5 bases; unmatched bases: 11. The CDR3 nucleotides read TGTGCCAGCAGCTTAGCGAGGTTAGGCGGGAGGGGCCACGAGCAGTACTTC. It encodes CASSLARLGGRGHEQYF.

This chain connects TRBV20-1 to TRBJ1-4; 10 positions agree with TRBD1. V was clipped by 4 bases and J by 6 bases; unmatched bases: 5. The CDR3 totals 14 residues. Germline CDR1 DFQATT, CDR2 SNEGSKA (reference sequence). The CDR3 sequence is CSATLDRGYEKLFF. CDR3 sequence (DNA): TGCAGTGCTACCCTGGACAGGGGGTATGAAAAACTGTTTTTT.

The rearrangement links TRBV20-1 to TRBJ2-5; D remains ambiguous. V was pared by 6 bases and J by 2 bases, with 10 bases between. In germline, CDR1 is DFQATT, CDR2 SNEGSKA (reference sequence). The CDR3 totals 12 residues. The DNA for the CDR3 is TGCAGTGCACCCGGTCGACAAGAGACCCAGTACTTC. Protein product: CSAPGRQETQYF.